This T cell receptor beta chain was documented in a study of cytomegalovirus exposure and HLA in healthy donors. Study-wide results and limits: CMV antigen specificity of three CMV-associated chains was confirmed in vitro.

V gave up 5 bases and J gave up 3 bases; unmatched junction bases: 10. The CDR3 runs 15 residues. Germline lookup yields CDR1 SGHDT and CDR2 YYEEEE. Comments on this clone: Its specificity is not known.

Researchers ran the PCR with 60 Vbeta and 13 Jbeta primers. The table came from immunoSEQ multiplex PCR; TCRdb's copy has only in-frame clones and leaves some out. The table includes over 120,000 clones, around 80% detected once. The sample comprised PBMCs. This chain joins TRBV5-6 and TRBJ2-5, with 7 bases matching TRBD2. The sequence derives from a woman aged 60-70 years in good health and CMV-seropositive. The CDR3 protein is CASSQTQAGKETQYF. CDR3 nucleotide sequence: TGTGCCAGCAGTCAGACCCAAGCGGGAAAAGAGACCCAGTACTTC.